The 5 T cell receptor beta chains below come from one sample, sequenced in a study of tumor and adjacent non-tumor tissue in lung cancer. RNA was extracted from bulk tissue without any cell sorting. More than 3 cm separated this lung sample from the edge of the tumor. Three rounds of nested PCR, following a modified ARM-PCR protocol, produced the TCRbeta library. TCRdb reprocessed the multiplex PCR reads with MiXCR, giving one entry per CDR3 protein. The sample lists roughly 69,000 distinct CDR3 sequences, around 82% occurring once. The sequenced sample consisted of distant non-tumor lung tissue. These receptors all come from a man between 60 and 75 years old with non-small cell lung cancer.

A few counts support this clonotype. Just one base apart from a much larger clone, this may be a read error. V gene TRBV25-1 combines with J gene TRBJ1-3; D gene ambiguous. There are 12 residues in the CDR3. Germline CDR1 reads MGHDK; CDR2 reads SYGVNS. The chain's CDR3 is CVSRSAGNTIYF. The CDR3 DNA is TGTGTCAGTAGGTCCGCTGGAAACACCATATATTTT.

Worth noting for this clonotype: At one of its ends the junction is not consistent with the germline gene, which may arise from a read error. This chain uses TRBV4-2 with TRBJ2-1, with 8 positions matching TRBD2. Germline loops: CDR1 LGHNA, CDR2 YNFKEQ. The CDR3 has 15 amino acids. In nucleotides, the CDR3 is TGTACCAGCAGCGTTACCCTGGGACTAGAAAGTAAGCAGTTCTTC. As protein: CTSSVTLGLESKQFF.

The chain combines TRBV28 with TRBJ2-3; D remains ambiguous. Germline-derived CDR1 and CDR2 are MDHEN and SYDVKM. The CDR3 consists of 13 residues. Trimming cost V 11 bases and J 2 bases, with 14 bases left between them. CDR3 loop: CAGTSPVTDTQYF. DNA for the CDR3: TGTGCCGGCACGTCTCCTGTCACAGATACGCAGTATTTT.

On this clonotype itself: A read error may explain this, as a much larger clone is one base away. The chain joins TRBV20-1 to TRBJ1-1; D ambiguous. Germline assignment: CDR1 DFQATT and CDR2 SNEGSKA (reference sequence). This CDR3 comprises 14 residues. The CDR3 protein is CSALSKLATSEALF. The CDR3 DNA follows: TGCAGTGCGTTGTCCAAGTTGGCTACAAGTGAAGCTCTCTTT.

The CDR3 here is CASSYSLFDAQHF. The DNA for the CDR3 is TGTGCCAGCAGTTACTCGTTGTTTGATGCGCAGCATTTT. The chain combines TRBV6-6 with TRBJ2-3; D is ambiguous. The DNA end is more similar to TRBJ1-5, so the J call may be wrong. Germline V lookup: CDR1 MNHNY, CDR2 SVGAGI (reference sequence). The CDR3 consists of 13 residues.